The entry below describes one T cell receptor (beta chain). Regions amplified from RNA transcripts were the TCR beta CDR3 regions. The primer set for the first-round RT-PCR of the TCR CDR3 was HTBI. TCRdb reprocessed the multiplex PCR reads via MiXCR and lists one record per CDR3 protein. The sample records more than 450,000 distinct CDR3 sequences, 11% to 15% being singletons. The data were obtained in a study of T cells in Graves' hyperthyroidism and ophthalmopathy. CDR1 is MRHNA, CDR2 SNTAGT, per germline. The CDR3 loop spans 17 amino acids. V was clipped by 5 bases and J by 5 bases; unmatched bases: 15.

This clonotype originated in a woman aged 40 to 50 with Graves' hyperthyroidism. The sample consisted of blood. The chain links TRBV6-4 to TRBJ2-5; 9 bases line up with TRBD2. The CDR3 loop reads CASSSPWVAGAGETQYF. The DNA of the CDR3 is TGTGCCAGCAGTTCTCCTTGGGTAGCGGGAGCCGGGGAGACCCAGTACTTC.